Listed below are T cell receptor beta chains from one sample, sequenced in a study of shared clonotypes between healthy human individuals. Libraries were prepared by immunoSEQ multiplex PCR; TCRdb keeps only in-frame clonotypes and omits some of them. Here the sample spans hundreds of thousands of clones, under 80% being singletons. The specimen sequenced was memory CD4+ T cells sorted from blood. Every receptor here comes from a woman aged 30 to 39 in good health. Each CDR3 is given with its conserved first and last residue. D genes are given only for firm matches. The size entry is marked missing in some rows and otherwise reads once, few, many or a size class.

cdr3_nt	cdr3_aa	clone_size	j_call	d_call	v_call
TGTGCCAGCACCGACGCCCGGGCTGCTAGCGGGAGTGGCACCGGGGAGCTGTTTTTT	CASTDARAASGSGTGELFF	once	TRBJ2-2	TRBD2	TRBV7-6
TGTGCCAGCAGCCCCAGGACAGGTCGGGATACGCAGTATTTT	CASSPRTGRDTQYF	-	TRBJ2-3	TRBD1	TRBV7-8
TGTGCCAGCAGTTTATTCAGGAATCAGCCCCAGCATTTT	CASSLFRNQPQHF	-	TRBJ1-5	-	TRBV28
TGTGCCAGCAGCCAACTTGGTCAGGGACCCTCCGGAGGAGCTTTCTTT	CASSQLGQGPSGGAFF	-	TRBJ1-1	-	TRBV4-2
TGTGCCAGCAGCTTAGATCCCAGGGTATCTCCCGAAGCTTTCTTT	CASSLDPRVSPEAFF	once	TRBJ1-1	-	TRBV11-2
TGTGCCAGCAGTTTATTCGGAGGAGGCGAAAACACCGGGGAGCTGTTTTTT	CASSLFGGGENTGELFF	few	TRBJ2-2	-	TRBV27
TGTGCCAGCAGCTTAAGGACTAGCGGGTTGAATGAGCAGTTCTTC	CASSLRTSGLNEQFF	many	TRBJ2-1	TRBD2	TRBV11-2
TGTGCCAGCAGCCCAATTACAGGGATAAGAGATACGCAGTATTTT	CASSPITGIRDTQYF	once	TRBJ2-3	-	TRBV11-2
TGTGCCAGCAGCTTTAGCGGGACAGGGGGTCGCACTGAAGCTTTCTTT	CASSFSGTGGRTEAFF	-	TRBJ1-1	TRBD1	TRBV7-2
TGCGCCAGCAGCGACAGCTTCTACGAGCAGTACTTC	CASSDSFYEQYF	-	TRBJ2-7	-	TRBV5-1
TGTGCCAGCAGCAGACAGACACGAATGAGCTCTGGAAACACCATATATTTT	CASSRQTRMSSGNTIYF	-	TRBJ1-3	-	TRBV11-2
TGTGCCAGCTCACAGACGACAGGGATGGGGGAAAAACTGTTTTTT	CASSQTTGMGEKLFF	-	TRBJ1-4	TRBD1	TRBV18
TGCGCCAGCGAATTCGGAGACAGGGACGGCAATGAGCAGTTCTTC	CASEFGDRDGNEQFF	-	TRBJ2-1	TRBD1	TRBV5-1
TGCGCCAGCAGCCCGGGGGACAGGGACCTACCTCCGGCTTTCTTT	CASSPGDRDLPPAFF	-	TRBJ1-1	TRBD1	TRBV5-1
TGTGCCAGCCAAGAGAGGGGCTACGAGCAGTACTTC	CASQERGYEQYF	-	TRBJ2-7	-	TRBV28
TGTGCCAGCAGCTTAACGTCGCAAAATGAAGCTTTCTTT	CASSLTSQNEAFF	-	TRBJ1-1	-	TRBV7-3
TGCGCCAGCAGCCCCGGGGCAGTCTCTGGGGCCAACGTCCTGACTTTC	CASSPGAVSGANVLTF	-	TRBJ2-6	-	TRBV5-1
TGCGCCAGCAGCCCTAGAGGATCCGCGGGAGGTTACAATGAGCAGTTCTTC	CASSPRGSAGGYNEQFF	few	TRBJ2-1	TRBD2	TRBV5-1
TGTGCCAGCAGTTTACCGCGGGACAGGGCGAAGTACGAGCAGTACTTC	CASSLPRDRAKYEQYF	-	TRBJ2-7	TRBD1	TRBV28
TGTGCCACCAGCAGAATAACTGGACTAGCGGCCTACGAGCAGTACTTC	CATSRITGLAAYEQYF	-	TRBJ2-7	TRBD2	TRBV15
TGCGCCAGCAGCGACCGGTTGACCCAGTACTTC	CASSDRLTQYF	few	TRBJ2-5	-	TRBV5-1
TGTGCCAGCAGTCCGCGAGTGGCGGCCTCCTACGAGCAGTACTTC	CASSPRVAASYEQYF	-	TRBJ2-7	-	TRBV2
TGTGCCAGCAGTGAATGGACCCCCACCAATCAGCCCCAGCATTTT	CASSEWTPTNQPQHF	-	TRBJ1-5	-	TRBV2
TGTGCCAGCAAAAAATCCGGGGTACAGTACTTC	CASKKSGVQYF	-	TRBJ2-7	-	TRBV27
TGTGCCAGCTCCTCGGGCCCTACTAGGAATGAGCAGTTCTTC	CASSSGPTRNEQFF	-	TRBJ2-1	-	TRBV18
TGCGCCAGCAGTTCCCCCCCGGGGGACGGCACAGATACGCAGTATTTT	CASSSPPGDGTDTQYF	-	TRBJ2-3	-	TRBV10-1
TGCACCAGCAGCCAATGTTCCGGACCAAGCACAGATACGCAGTATTTT	CTSSQCSGPSTDTQYF	-	TRBJ2-3	-	TRBV1
TGCGCCAGCAGCCGTGGGGATGCCACCGGGGAGCTGTTTTTT	CASSRGDATGELFF	-	TRBJ2-2	-	TRBV5-1
TGTGCCTGGAACGACGGGACAGGGGTCTACGAGCAGTACTTC	CAWNDGTGVYEQYF	-	TRBJ2-7	TRBD1	TRBV30
TGTGCCAGCAGTCCCTCCACCGGGGAGCTGTTTTTT	CASSPSTGELFF	once	TRBJ2-2	-	TRBV28
TGCGCCAGCAGAATTGGACTTCTGAACACCGGGGAGCTGTTTTTT	CASRIGLLNTGELFF	-	TRBJ2-2	-	TRBV5-1
TGTGCCAGCAGCTTATACGGAGTCTACAATGAGCAGTTCTTC	CASSLYGVYNEQFF	many	TRBJ2-1	-	TRBV7-3
TGTGCCAGCAGCCCCTCGTCGGGTCAAGAGACCCAGTACTTC	CASSPSSGQETQYF	-	TRBJ2-5	-	TRBV7-9
TGTGCCAGCAGTTCGGACGGTTGGAATCAGCCCCAGCATTTT	CASSSDGWNQPQHF	-	TRBJ1-5	-	TRBV27
TGTGCCAGCTCACCCTCTTTGTACGAGCAGTACTTC	CASSPSLYEQYF	-	TRBJ2-7	-	TRBV18
TGTGCTAGTGGTACCGGGACTAGCTCTAGCACAGATACGCAGTATTTT	CASGTGTSSSTDTQYF	-	TRBJ2-3	TRBD2	TRBV12-5
TGTGCCAGCAGCCTGGCAGTCGGATCTTTCTACGAGCAGTACTTC	CASSLAVGSFYEQYF	-	TRBJ2-7	-	TRBV14
TGTGCCTGGAGTCCCGACTACGACAGGGTTGGGAATTCACCCCTCCACTTT	CAWSPDYDRVGNSPLHF	once	TRBJ1-6	TRBD1	TRBV30
TGTGCCAGCAGCTTAGCGACTCCCATGAACACTGAAGCTTTCTTT	CASSLATPMNTEAFF	-	TRBJ1-1	-	TRBV7-2
TGTGCCAGCAGCGGCGTAGGTGGGAACACTGAAGCTTTCTTT	CASSGVGGNTEAFF	-	TRBJ1-1	-	TRBV9